This TCR beta chain derives from a study of cytomegalovirus exposure and HLA in healthy donors. The CDR3 runs to 16 residues. Germline CDR1 SGHTA, CDR2 FQGTGA. The V end was cut by 4 bases, the J end by 3 bases, with 17 bases between. The PCR made use of 60 Vbeta and 13 Jbeta primers. The method was immunoSEQ multiplex PCR; TCRdb's version includes in-frame clones alone and lacks a portion of them. The profile shows 150,000 to 200,000 clones, 82% of them singletons. V usage is TRBV7-3 and J usage is TRBJ2-3; a weak D match, TRBD1 (6 bases). The sequencing input was PBMCs. The TCR sequence derives from a boy between 2 and 15 years old in good health and CMV-seronegative. CDR3 sequence reads: CASSSYRVGQTDTQYF. DNA of the CDR3: TGTGCCAGCAGCTCCTACAGGGTAGGACAGACAGATACGCAGTATTTT.